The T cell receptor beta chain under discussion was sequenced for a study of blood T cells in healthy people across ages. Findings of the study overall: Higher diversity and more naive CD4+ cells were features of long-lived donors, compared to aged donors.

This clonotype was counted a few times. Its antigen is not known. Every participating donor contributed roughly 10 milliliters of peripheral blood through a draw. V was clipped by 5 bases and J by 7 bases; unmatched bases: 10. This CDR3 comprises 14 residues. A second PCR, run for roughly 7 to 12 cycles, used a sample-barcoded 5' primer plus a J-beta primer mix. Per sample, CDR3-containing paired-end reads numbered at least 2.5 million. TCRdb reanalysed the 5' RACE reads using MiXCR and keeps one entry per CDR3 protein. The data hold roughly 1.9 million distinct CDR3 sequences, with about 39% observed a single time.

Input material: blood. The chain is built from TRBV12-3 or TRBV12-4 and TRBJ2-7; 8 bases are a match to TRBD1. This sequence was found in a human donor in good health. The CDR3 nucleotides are TGTGCCAGCAGTCTCGGGACAGGAAAGCGGGAGCAGTACTTC. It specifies CASSLGTGKREQYF.